This T cell receptor beta chain was retrieved from a study of blood T cell repertoires in COVID-19. As for the study in general: Both acute and convalescent COVID-19 samples were obtained from the United States, Italy and Spain. Nucleic acid was either cDNA or gDNA, and it came from T cells, B-cell-depleted T cells, or PBMCs.

Original methodology: Quantification of nucleated cells was approximated via reference gene primer amplification. TCRdb keeps only in-frame clones here, not all; method: immunoSEQ multiplex PCR. D and trimming come from the DNA, and the V and J calls and clone size come from that table. This table holds some 80,000 clones, approximately 84% found once. The CDR3 consists of 13 residues. Germline V CDR1 and CDR2: GTSNPN, SVGIG (reference sequence). Deletions cut 4 bases from V and 1 base from J, with 8 bases between. Seattle cases were enrolled at active infection and followed longitudinally. The receptor was isolated from a man between 60 and 75 years old with COVID-19, enrolled during active disease. The sequencing input was peripheral blood. The chain has TRBV30 and TRBJ1-5; D is unclear. The CDR3 reads CAWTSSSNQPQHF. CDR3 bases: TGTGCCTGGACGAGTTCAAGCAATCAGCCCCAGCATTTT.